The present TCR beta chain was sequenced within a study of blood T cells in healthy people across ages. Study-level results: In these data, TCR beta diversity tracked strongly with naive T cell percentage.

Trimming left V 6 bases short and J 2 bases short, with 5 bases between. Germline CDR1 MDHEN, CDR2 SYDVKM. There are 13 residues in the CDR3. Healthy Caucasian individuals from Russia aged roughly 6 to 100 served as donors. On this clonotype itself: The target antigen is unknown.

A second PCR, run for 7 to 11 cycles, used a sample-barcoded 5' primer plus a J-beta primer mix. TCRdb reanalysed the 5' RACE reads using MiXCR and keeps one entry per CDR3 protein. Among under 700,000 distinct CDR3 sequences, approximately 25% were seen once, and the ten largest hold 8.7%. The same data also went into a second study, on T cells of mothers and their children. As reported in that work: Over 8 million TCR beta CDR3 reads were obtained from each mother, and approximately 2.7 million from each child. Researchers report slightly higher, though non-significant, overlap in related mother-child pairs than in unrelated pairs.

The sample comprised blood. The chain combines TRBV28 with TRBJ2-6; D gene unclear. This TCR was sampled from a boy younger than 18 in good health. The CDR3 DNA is TGTGCCAGCAGCCAAACTGGGGCCAACGTCCTGACTTTC. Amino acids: CASSQTGANVLTF.